This note documents a single T cell receptor beta chain sequence. Its antigen is not known. Each donor's blood draw was roughly 10 milliliters of peripheral blood. The record originates from a study of blood T cells in healthy people across ages. Findings and limits, study-wide: Diversity was higher, and naive CD4+ cells more numerous, in long-lived donors than in aged donors.

The second PCR ran roughly 7 to 12 cycles with a sample-barcoded 5' primer and J-beta primers. Every single cDNA molecule received a tag from a template-switch adaptor with 12 random nucleotides. TCRdb fed the 5' RACE reads into MiXCR, producing one record per CDR3 protein. The sample has about 1.8 million distinct CDR3 sequences, about 50% seen once. The CDR3 has 15 amino acids. V lost 5 bases and J 0 bases, leaving 12 bases between the germline ends. Germline V gene data show CDR1 as MGHRA and CDR2 as YSYEKL. The sample consisted of blood. The J gene is TRBJ2-3, the V gene TRBV4-1; no reliable D call. This receptor was obtained from a woman aged 40 to 50 in good health. CDR3 DNA sequence: TGCGCCAGCAGCGGTCTAGTGGGGAGCACAGATACGCAGTATTTT. This sequence encodes CASSGLVGSTDTQYF.